These 24 T cell receptor beta chains share one sample of origin, sequenced in a study of regulatory T cells in long-lasting Graves disease. Time point given: newly diagnosed GD, antithyroid drugs for less than 3 months. Preparation of the TCR library used RNA extracted from PBMCs. HTBI primers from iRepertoire and Arm-PCR of CDR3 regions yielded the TCR beta libraries. TCRdb processed the multiplex PCR reads anew with MiXCR; each CDR3 protein has one entry. The sample includes about 440,000 distinct CDR3 sequences, approximately 16% seen only once; the top ten take around a quarter. Separately, the same data were catalogued under a study of T cells in Graves' hyperthyroidism and ophthalmopathy.

The specimen comprised peripheral blood mononuclear cells (PBMCs), sampled at new diagnosis, from a patient treated with antithyroid drugs. The source is a woman in her late teens or twenties with Graves disease.

V gene TRBV12-3 or TRBV12-4 combines with J gene TRBJ2-2; TRBD2 aligns across 8 bases. The CDR3 consists of 15 residues. Trimming took 2 bases from V and 6 from J; bases not matched to a gene: 5. The CDR3 sequence is CASSLRVAGSGELFF. The CDR3 nucleotides read TGTGCCAGCAGTTTAAGGGTAGCGGGATCCGGGGAGCTGTTTTTT.

The sample holds a few counts of this clonotype. The chain has TRBV10-3 and TRBJ2-2, with 7 nucleotides matching TRBD1. Germline V lookup: CDR1 ENHRY, CDR2 SYGVKD. The V and J ends lost 4 bases and 1 base, in that order; junction bases with no gene match: 3. The CDR3 length is 15 residues. CDR3 loop: CAISGQGVNTGELFF. CDR3 sequence (DNA): TGTGCCATCAGTGGTCAGGGGGTGAACACCGGGGAGCTGTTTTTT.

This clonotype was seen repeatedly, ten times or more. The rearrangement links TRBV6-1 to TRBJ2-1, with TRBD2 identical over 11 bases. CDR1 MNHNS and CDR2 SASEGT come from the germline V gene. V shed 5 bases and J 5 bases; nucleotides not matched to a gene: 2. This CDR3 is 14 amino acids long. DNA for the CDR3: TGTGCCAGCAGTCCGACTAGCGGGAACAATGAGCAGTTCTTC. This codes for CASSPTSGNNEQFF.

In this sample, this clonotype turned up many times. This chain uses TRBV12-3 or TRBV12-4 with TRBJ1-5; 11 bases fit TRBD1. Trimming removed 5 bases from V and 6 bases from J; junction bases left unmatched: 9. The CDR3 runs 16 residues. CDR3 sequence reads: CASSPGTGGGRQPQHF. The CDR3 coding sequence is TGTGCCAGCAGTCCAGGGACAGGGGGGGGTCGTCAGCCCCAGCATTTT.

This clonotype was seen many times. This chain links TRBV2 with TRBJ2-5; 13 bases agree with TRBD2. The germline gives CDR1 SNHLY, CDR2 FYNNEI. V shed 5 bases, J shed 5 bases, and the junction held 5 bases outside the gene matches. This CDR3 region has 15 residues. Here the CDR3 DNA reads TGTGCCAGCAGTCCGACTAGCGGGAGGAGTGAGACCCAGTACTTC. Its protein is CASSPTSGRSETQYF.

Many counts were recorded for this clonotype. V usage is TRBV5-1 and J usage is TRBJ1-1; no definite D call. V shed 0 bases and J shed 4 bases, with 7 bases lying between them. Germline V CDR1 and CDR2: SGHRS, YFSETQ. The CDR3 spans 13 residues. DNA of the CDR3: TGCGCCAGCAGCTTGGTGCTGGGCACTGAAGCTTTCTTT. Translation: CASSLVLGTEAFF.

This clonotype was recorded at least ten times. The V gene is TRBV20-1, the J gene TRBJ2-7, with 11 bases aligning to TRBD2. V gave up 7 bases and J gave up 4 bases; unmatched junction bases: 9. This CDR3 has 14 residues. Germline CDR1 DFQATT, CDR2 SNEGSKA (reference sequence). The CDR3 is CSVTSGRVAYEQYF. CDR3 DNA sequence: TGCAGTGTAACTAGCGGGAGAGTGGCTTACGAGCAGTACTTC.

This clonotype was picked up many times. This chain uses TRBV6-9 with TRBJ2-1; D gene uncertain. This CDR3 contains 13 residues. Germline V lookup: CDR1 MNHGY, CDR2 SVAAGI. The V end was cut by 3 bases, the J end by 10 bases, with 13 bases between. CDR3 nucleotides: TGTGCCAGCAGTTACTCTGGTCCCGGGGAGCAGTTCTTC. Translating it yields CASSYSGPGEQFF.

Remarks on this clonotype: It may be a read error: a sequence one base away is much more abundant. V usage is TRBV5-1 and J usage is TRBJ2-5; the match to TRBD2 covers 8 bases. After removal of 7 bases from V and 4 bases from J, the junction contained 15 bases not matched to a gene. From germline, CDR1 is SGHRS and CDR2 YFSETQ. The CDR3 covers 16 residues. The chain's CDR3 is CASPSGWREAPETQYF. The DNA for the CDR3 is TGCGCCAGCCCCTCTGGATGGCGGGAGGCCCCAGAGACCCAGTACTTC.

In regard to this clonotype: It differs at one base from a far larger clone, so likely a read error. The chain is built from TRBV28 and TRBJ2-3; TRBD1 might be the D (6 bases). The last part of the DNA fits TRBJ2-7 better; the J call may be wrong. Germline V lookup: CDR1 MDHEN, CDR2 SYDVKM. The CDR3 runs to 15 residues. In nucleotides, the CDR3 is TGTGCCAGCAGTTTCCCACAGGGAATGGCCTACGAGCAGTACTTC. This sequence encodes CASSFPQGMAYEQYF.

This clonotype came up many times. The chain links TRBV18 to TRBJ1-4; D is unclear. Trimming pared 3 bases from V and 4 bases from J, leaving 9 bases between. The CDR3 runs to 14 residues. The V gene's germline CDR1 is KGHSH and CDR2 LQKENI. CDR3 DNA sequence: TGTGCCAGCTCACCGGGGAGGAGTAATGAAAAACTGTTTTTT. It codes for CASSPGRSNEKLFF.

This clonotype was seen a handful of times. This chain joins TRBV19 and TRBJ2-2, with D maybe TRBD1 (5 bases). CDR1 is LNHDA, CDR2 SQIVND, per germline (reference sequence). The ends were cut back, 3 bases at V and 5 bases at J, with 10 bases in the middle. The CDR3 runs 14 residues. The CDR3 spells CASSMGRQTGELFF. In nucleotides, the CDR3 is TGTGCCAGTAGTATGGGGCGGCAGACCGGGGAGCTGTTTTTT.

This clonotype came up a few times. The rearrangement joins TRBV29-1 to TRBJ1-2; 7 bases match TRBD1. V was clipped by 6 bases and J by 8 bases; unmatched bases: 9. The V gene's germline CDR1 is SQVTM and CDR2 ANQGSEA. This CDR3 contains 12 residues. The DNA for the CDR3 is TGCAGCGTGCAACAGGGGCGCCTGGGCTACACCTTC. It encodes CSVQQGRLGYTF.

At least ten counts were recorded for this clonotype. The rearrangement uses TRBV3-1 and TRBJ2-3, with D perhaps matching TRBD2 (5 bases). The CDR3 has 15 residues. Germline assignment: CDR1 LGHDT and CDR2 YNNKEL (reference sequence). V was trimmed by 0 bases and J by 5 bases, leaving 12 bases between them. In DNA form, the CDR3 reads TGTGCCAGCAGCCAAGATGGAGTAGCGCAAGATACGCAGTATTTT. Translated, it gives CASSQDGVAQDTQYF.

The chain has TRBV29-1 and TRBJ2-7, with TRBD1 matching over 7 bases. Germline V CDR1 and CDR2: SQVTM, ANQGSEA. V lost 6 bases, J lost 4 bases, and 3 bases stayed unmatched. The CDR3 totals 11 residues. The CDR3 spells CSVLTGYEQYF. CDR3 sequence (DNA): TGCAGCGTCCTGACAGGGTACGAGCAGTACTTC.

The table lists this clonotype with many counts. The J gene is TRBJ2-3, the V gene TRBV29-1; the D is unclear. The CDR3 totals 12 residues. V was shortened by 6 bases and J by 0 bases, with 7 bases between the two germline ends. In germline, CDR1 is SQVTM, CDR2 ANQGSEA. The CDR3 region has the DNA TGCAGCGTGGCCCTGAGCACAGATACGCAGTATTTT. Protein sequence: CSVALSTDTQYF.

This clonotype was counted a few times. The chain carries TRBV6-1 and TRBJ2-5; D is possibly TRBD1 or TRBD2 (6 bases each). CDR1 is MNHNS, CDR2 SASEGT, per germline. V shed 8 bases and J shed 4 bases, with 11 bases lying between them. The CDR3 extends over 12 amino acids. This CDR3 reads CASGRGRETQYF. In DNA, the CDR3 is TGTGCCAGCGGACGGGGGCGAGAGACCCAGTACTTC.

This clonotype occurred many times. The rearrangement uses TRBV29-1 and TRBJ2-5; 12 positions agree with TRBD2. V trimming: 5 bases; J trimming: 1 base; junction bases outside the gene matches: 8. The germline V gene encodes CDR1 SQVTM and CDR2 ANQGSEA. This CDR3 is 16 amino acids long. The CDR3 DNA reads TGCAGCGTTCGTATAGGACTAGCGGGACCCCAAGAGACCCAGTACTTC. This encodes CSVRIGLAGPQETQYF.

In its sample, this clonotype was seen many times. At one end the junction does not follow the germline gene, possibly because of a read error. The chain joins TRBV5-5 to TRBJ1-2; 7 bases agree with TRBD1. CDR3 size: 14 residues. Per germline, CDR1 SGHKS and CDR2 YYEKEE (reference sequence). In DNA form, the CDR3 reads TGCGCCAGCAGCGAAACCGGGACAGTCTATGGCTACACCTTC. It yields the protein CASSETGTVYGYTF.

This clonotype was counted only a few times. The CDR3 DNA sequence: TGTGCCAGCTCACCACGTCTTATCCCGGGACAGGGGTACTATGGCTACACCTTC. Translation: CASSPRLIPGQGYYGYTF. The chain uses TRBV18 and TRBJ1-2, with 10 positions matching TRBD1. J lost 3 bases, V lost 1 base, and 11 bases had no gene match. Per the germline V gene, CDR1 is KGHSH and CDR2 is LQKENI. This CDR3 region has 18 residues.

This clonotype was seen at least ten times. The chain recombines TRBV7-2 with TRBJ2-6; 12 bases agree with TRBD1. CDR1 is SGHTA and CDR2 is FQGNSA in the germline V gene. V gave up 7 bases and J gave up 2 bases; unmatched junction bases: 12. The CDR3 loop spans 19 amino acids. The CDR3 nucleotides are TGTGCCAGCATCTCAAGAAGGGGACAGGGGGCCCCTGGGGCCAACGTCCTGACTTTC. It translates to CASISRRGQGAPGANVLTF.

This clonotype has only one observation. The chain uses TRBV20-1 and TRBJ1-5; TRBD1 is a possible D gene (5 bases). Trimming took 0 bases from V and 0 from J, leaving 15 bases between them. CDR1 is DFQATT and CDR2 is SNEGSKA in the germline V gene (reference sequence). The CDR3 extends over 17 amino acids. The CDR3 protein is CSARDGRGGYSNQPQHF. The CDR3 DNA reads TGCAGTGCTAGAGATGGAAGGGGAGGGTATAGCAATCAGCCCCAGCATTTT.

This clonotype was recorded many times. The chain is built from TRBV6-1 and TRBJ2-7, with 16 bases identical to TRBD2. The CDR3 contains 15 residues. V lost 7 bases and J lost 2; bases outside the gene matches: 2. In germline, CDR1 is MNHNS, CDR2 SASEGT. This CDR3 reads CASKGTSGRAYEQYF. The CDR3 DNA is TGTGCCAGCAAAGGGACTAGCGGGAGGGCCTACGAGCAGTACTTC.

As regards this clonotype: At one boundary the junction diverges from the germline segment, which might be a read error. The chain combines TRBV7-9 with TRBJ2-3, with D possibly being TRBD1 or TRBD2 (8 bases each). CDR3 length: 18 amino acids. CDR1 is SEHNR and CDR2 is FQNEAQ in the germline V gene (reference sequence). CDR3 protein: CASRPGQGNSGVTDSQYF. The CDR3 nucleotides read TGTGCCAGCAGACCCGGACAGGGAAATAGCGGGGTCACAGATTCGCAGTATTTT. The variable domain in full, with the rest retrieved from reference TRBV7-9 and TRBJ2-3, is DTGVSQNPRHKITKRGQNVTFRCDPISEHNRLYWYRQTLGQGPEFLTYFQNEAQLEKSRLLSDRFSAERPKGSFSTLEIQRTEQGDSAMYLCASRPGQGNSGVTDSQYFGPGTRLTVL.